One sample yielded the 16 T cell receptor beta chains listed below, sequenced in a study of low-dose radiotherapy and immunotherapy resistance in tumors (dated by TCRdb to about 2022). First-strand cDNA was synthesized with Superscript III and a set of TRAV- and TRBV-specific primers, covering both TCRalpha and TCRbeta chains. A roughly 22-cycle PCR with Phusion amplified the TCRs, pairing a constant-region primer with the adapter that was attached to the V primers. TCRdb cleaned the public reads at Q25 with fastp, built clones with MiXCR and kept in-frame beta chains. CDR3 protein duplicates are merged, each entry listing the most common genes and DNA. Counted in this sample were about 17,000 distinct CDR3 sequences; approximately 63% of them appeared once. Of the sample, under 6.5% is held by the ten largest clones. These receptor sequences come from a human donor with advanced metastatic prostate, ovarian, gallbladder or colorectal cancer (not recorded which). This table probably holds off-target reads from a library built for another chain.

This chain links TRBV3-1 with TRBJ1-5; 9 bases match TRBD1. Germline CDR1 reads LGHDT; CDR2 reads YNNKEL (reference sequence). The CDR3 consists of 15 residues. V gave up 5 bases and J gave up 6 bases; unmatched junction bases: 8. CDR3 DNA: TGTGCCAGCAGCTCAACAGGGGGCGAGGGTCAGCCCCAGCATTTT. Its translation is CASSSTGGEGQPQHF.

This clonotype appeared a few times. This chain joins TRBV19 and TRBJ2-5, with D perhaps matching TRBD1 (5 bases). Germline values: CDR1 LNHDA, CDR2 SQIVND (reference sequence). Trimming shortened V by 2 bases and J by 1 base, and 8 bases separated the two germline ends. The CDR3 has 14 residues. The CDR3, as DNA: TGTGCCAGTAGTATAACTGACAGCCAAGAGACCCAGTACTTC. It encodes CASSITDSQETQYF.

The chain links TRBV28 to TRBJ2-2; D is unresolved. CDR1 is MDHEN and CDR2 is SYDVKM in the germline V gene. This CDR3 is 16 amino acids long. Trimming pared 7 bases from V and 6 bases from J, leaving 21 bases between. CDR3 residues: CASTSARLGGSGELFF. The DNA of the CDR3 is TGTGCCAGCACCAGCGCCCGACTCGGCGGTTCCGGGGAGCTGTTTTTT.

CDR3 loop: CASSYGDSGANVLTF. CDR3 in DNA: TGTGCCAGCAGTTACGGAGACTCTGGGGCCAACGTCCTGACTTTC. The rearrangement joins TRBV6-2 or TRBV6-3 to TRBJ2-6; no definite D call. The CDR3 covers 15 residues. V lost 2 bases to trimming and J lost 0 bases, with 5 bases between them. CDR1 is MNHEY, CDR2 SVGEGT, per germline.

Only a few counts were recorded for this clonotype. The DNA for the CDR3 is TGTGCCAGCAGTTTACCACAGGGTGACGAAAAACTGTTTTTT. It encodes CASSLPQGDEKLFF. The chain joins TRBV28 to TRBJ1-4, with a possible D match to TRBD1 (6 bases). The V end lost 2 bases, the J end lost 8 bases, and 12 bases lay between the germline ends. Germline-derived CDR1 and CDR2 are MDHEN and SYDVKM. This CDR3 region has 14 residues. Based on the CDR3 plus reference TRBV28 and TRBJ1-4, the full variable domain is DVKVTQSSRYLVKRTGEKVFLECVQDMDHENMFWYRQDPGLGLRLIYFSYDVKMKEKGDIPEGYSVSREKKERFSLILESASTNQTSMYLCASSLPQGDEKLFFGSGTQLSVL.

CDR3: CASSGQTNTEAFF. In nucleotides, the CDR3 is TGTGCCAGCTCTGGACAGACGAACACTGAAGCTTTCTTT. The chain employs TRBV18 and TRBJ1-1; possible D gene TRBD1, 6 bases. V was cut by 6 bases and J by 1 base, with 9 bases left in between. The CDR3 loop spans 13 amino acids. Germline-derived CDR1 and CDR2 are KGHSH and LQKENI.

The table lists this clonotype with a few counts. V usage is TRBV18 and J usage is TRBJ1-5; weak D call: TRBD1 (6 bases). The ends were cut back, 3 bases at V and 6 bases at J, with 18 bases in the middle. The length of the CDR3 is 16 residues. In germline, CDR1 is KGHSH, CDR2 LQKENI. The CDR3 protein is CASSPSQQGRGQPQHF. The CDR3 DNA is TGTGCCAGCTCACCGTCACAACAGGGCCGGGGTCAGCCCCAGCATTTT. Full variable domain (rest looked up from reference TRBV18 and TRBJ1-5): NAGVMQNPRHLVRRRGQEARLRCSPMKGHSHVYWYRQLPEEGLKFMVYLQKENIIDESGMPKERFSAEFPKEGPSILRIQQVVRGDSAAYFCASSPSQQGRGQPQHFGDGTRLSIL.

This sequence joins TRBV12-3 or TRBV12-4 and TRBJ2-7; 9 bases align to TRBD1. Germline trimming cut 8 bases from V and 5 bases from J; bases unmatched to any gene: 1. The length of the CDR3 is 11 residues. DNA for the CDR3: TGTGCCAGCGGACAGGGGAACGAGCAGTACTTC. This sequence encodes CASGQGNEQYF.

This clonotype has just a few counts. V and J are TRBV11-2 and TRBJ2-5; 11 bases align to TRBD2. The germline V gene has CDR1 SGHAT and CDR2 FQNNGV. This CDR3 is built from 16 residues. With V trimmed by 4 bases and J by 5 bases, 9 bases remained unmatched. Written as DNA, the CDR3 is TGTGCCAGCAGCTGGGCTAGCGGGGGGATGGGGGAGACCCAGTACTTC. It is translated as CASSWASGGMGETQYF.

This clonotype came up a few times. The chain combines TRBV25-1 with TRBJ1-2; no firm D call. The V and J ends lost 3 bases and 5 bases respectively, with 10 bases between them. This CDR3 spans 13 amino acids. Germline CDR1 and CDR2: MGHDK and SYGVNS. The CDR3 nucleotides read TGTGCCAGCAGTGACAATCGATTTTATGGCTACACCTTC. Translating gives CASSDNRFYGYTF.

This chain links TRBV12-3 or TRBV12-4 with TRBJ2-3; no clear D gene. The CDR3 sequence is 12 residues long. The V gene lost 5 bases and the J gene lost 2 bases, with 5 bases spanning the gap. The CDR3 bases are TGTGCCAGCAGTGGGTTCACAGATACGCAGTATTTT. Translated: CASSGFTDTQYF.

This chain links TRBV6-2 or TRBV6-3 with TRBJ2-1, with 14 bases fitting TRBD2. CDR3 length: 13 amino acids. Unmatched junction bases numbered 3, after V lost 7 bases and J lost 10 bases. The germline V gene has CDR1 MNHEY and CDR2 SVGEGT. The CDR3 DNA reads TGTGCCAGCACCGGACTAGCGGGGGGAGAGCAGTTCTTC. It encodes CASTGLAGGEQFF.

The chain is built from TRBV28 and TRBJ2-7; 7 bases match TRBD1. V lost 2 bases and J lost 6; bases outside the gene matches: 13. This CDR3 is built from 16 residues. Germline loops: CDR1 MDHEN, CDR2 SYDVKM. CDR3 DNA: TGTGCCAGCAGTTTAGAGCAAGGGGGCGCTGGGGGCGAGCAGTACTTC. This codes for CASSLEQGGAGGEQYF. Filled out from reference TRBV28 and TRBJ2-7, the complete variable domain reads DVKVTQSSRYLVKRTGEKVFLECVQDMDHENMFWYRQDPGLGLRLIYFSYDVKMKEKGDIPEGYSVSREKKERFSLILESASTNQTSMYLCASSLEQGGAGGEQYFGPGTRLTVT.

The rearrangement joins TRBV27 to TRBJ1-5, with D maybe TRBD1 (6 bases). This CDR3 is 15 amino acids long. Per germline, CDR1 MNHEY and CDR2 SMNVEV (reference sequence). V was cut by 3 bases and J by 6 bases, with 15 bases left in between. The CDR3: CASSFPGQGFQPQHF. CDR3 coding DNA: TGTGCCAGCAGTTTCCCGGGGCAGGGGTTTCAGCCCCAGCATTTT.

This clonotype has just a few counts. The V gene is TRBV4-2, the J gene TRBJ2-1, with 11 bases aligning to TRBD2. The CDR3 has 16 amino acids. J was trimmed by 4 bases and V by 3 bases; bases with no gene match: 5. Germline V CDR1 and CDR2: LGHNA, YNFKEQ. The CDR3, as DNA: TGTGCCAGCAGCCAGGGCACTAGCGGGGGTTACAATGAGCAGTTCTTC. It translates to CASSQGTSGGYNEQFF.

The chain combines TRBV6-4 with TRBJ2-2, with a possible D match to TRBD1 (5 bases). Trimming shortened V by 0 bases and J by 2 bases, and 7 bases separated the two germline ends. The CDR3 is 15 amino acids. Germline V gene lookup returns CDR1 MRHNA and CDR2 SNTAGT. In DNA form, the CDR3 reads TGTGCCAGCAGTGACTCCCAGGGAAACACCGGGGAGCTGTTTTTT. It translates to CASSDSQGNTGELFF.